The 17 T cell receptor beta chains below come from one sample, sequenced in a study of blood T cell repertoires in COVID-19. Generated by immunoSEQ multiplex PCR, the TCRdb table keeps only in-frame clones and is missing some. In the table there are a few hundred thousand clones, 80% to 90% of which are singletons. Sequenced material: PBMCs or T cells enriched from blood (not recorded which). The source of these receptors is a man aged 25-40 years who had recovered from COVID-19.

Here the CDR3 DNA reads TGTGCCAGCTCACCGACACAGGGTGCGTACACTGAAGCTTTCTTT. This codes for CASSPTQGAYTEAFF. The chain employs TRBV18 and TRBJ1-1, with D tentatively TRBD1 (6 bases). V lost 3 bases to trimming and J lost 3 bases, with 14 bases between them. This CDR3 region has 15 residues. Per the germline V gene, CDR1 is KGHSH and CDR2 is LQKENI.

This chain links TRBV19 with TRBJ1-5; 10 nucleotides match TRBD1. The CDR3 length is 16 residues. In germline, CDR1 is LNHDA, CDR2 SQIVND (reference sequence). V dropped 2 bases and J dropped 7; count of bases not matched to a gene: 8. CDR3 loop: CASSILLGQGNQPQHF. The CDR3 nucleotides read TGTGCCAGTAGTATACTTTTGGGACAGGGGAACCAGCCCCAGCATTTT.

This clone came up once. The chain combines TRBV6-6 with TRBJ1-2, with no clear D. The V gene lost 11 bases and the J gene lost 5 bases, with 12 bases spanning the gap. In germline, CDR1 is MNHNY, CDR2 SVGAGI (reference sequence). CDR3 length: 11 amino acids. CDR3 amino acids: CALEGGYGYTF. In nucleotides, the CDR3 is TGTGCCCTAGAGGGAGGGTATGGCTACACCTTC.

This CDR3 reads CSVDGGFQETQYF. DNA for the CDR3: TGCAGCGTTGACGGGGGATTCCAAGAGACCCAGTACTTC. The gene calls are TRBV29-1 and TRBJ2-5, with a tentative D call TRBD2 (6 bases). CDR3 length: 13 amino acids. Germline CDR1 and CDR2: SQVTM and ANQGSEA. The V end was cut by 3 bases, the J end by 1 base, with 9 bases between.

The rearrangement links TRBV18 to TRBJ1-1; D remains unclear. The germline V and J ends were trimmed by 0 bases and 1 base, with 9 bases remaining between them. Germline V gene sequence: CDR1 KGHSH, CDR2 LQKENI. The CDR3 totals 15 residues. CDR3 sequence reads: CASSPPESGNTEAFF. Here the CDR3 DNA reads TGTGCCAGCTCACCACCCGAATCCGGGAACACTGAAGCTTTCTTT.

The chain uses TRBV9 and TRBJ1-6; maybe TRBD1 (6 bases). Per the germline V gene, CDR1 is SGDLS and CDR2 is YYNGEE. V lost 0 bases and J 10 bases, leaving 11 bases between the germline ends. The length of the CDR3 is 14 residues. The CDR3 bases are TGTGCCAGCAGCGTAGGGGCAGGGGAATCACCCCTCCACTTT. This encodes CASSVGAGESPLHF.

The chain uses TRBV19 and TRBJ1-5; no firm D call. CDR3 size: 17 residues. V was shortened by 6 bases and J by 2 bases, with 20 bases between the two germline ends. Germline V gene sequence: CDR1 LNHDA, CDR2 SQIVND (reference sequence). The CDR3 protein is CASRRTYRGQGNQPQHF. The CDR3 DNA reads TGTGCCAGTAGAAGAACGTATCGGGGTCAGGGCAATCAGCCCCAGCATTTT.

V gene TRBV7-6 combines with J gene TRBJ1-3; D uncertain. Germline V lookup: CDR1 SGHVS, CDR2 FNYEAQ. This CDR3 region has 15 residues. Trimming left V 5 bases short and J 0 bases short, with 11 bases between. The CDR3 here is CASSPPLYSGNTIYF. CDR3 coding DNA: TGTGCCAGCAGCCCCCCTCTTTACTCTGGAAACACCATATATTTT.

This chain links TRBV6-5 with TRBJ2-2, with TRBD1 identical over 7 bases. The CDR3 is 13 amino acids. The germline V gene encodes CDR1 MNHEY and CDR2 SVGAGI. After removal of 9 bases from V and 0 bases from J, the junction contained 1 base not matched to a gene. The CDR3 protein is CASQGANTGELFF. DNA for the CDR3: TGTGCCAGTCAGGGGGCGAACACCGGGGAGCTGTTTTTT.

V usage is TRBV29-1 and J usage is TRBJ1-2; possibly TRBD1 for D (5 bases). Trimming removed 4 bases at V and 2 bases at J, with 14 bases between. The CDR3 has 14 residues. Germline loops: CDR1 SQVTM, CDR2 ANQGSEA. The CDR3 sequence: CSVAQGRDNYGYTF. The CDR3 nucleotides read TGCAGCGTTGCTCAAGGGAGGGACAACTATGGCTACACCTTC.

J is TRBJ1-2 and V is TRBV5-1; 9 positions agree with TRBD1. V shed 1 base and J 7 bases; nucleotides not matched to a gene: 5. The CDR3 loop spans 14 amino acids. CDR1 is SGHRS, CDR2 YFSETQ, per germline. In DNA, the CDR3 is TGCGCCAGCAGCTTGCGGACAGGGGAGGCTGGCTACACCTTC. Its protein product is CASSLRTGEAGYTF.

The V gene is TRBV4-3, the J gene TRBJ1-3; D remains ambiguous. With 0 bases removed from V and 2 bases from J, the gap between germline ends came to 17 bases. The germline CDR1 and CDR2 sequences are LGHNA and YSLEER. CDR3 length: 18 residues. For the CDR3, the DNA is TGCGCCAGCAGCCAAGATTATGGGCGGCTAGCCACTGGAAACACCATATATTTT. Its translation is CASSQDYGRLATGNTIYF.

This clone was seen more than once but under ten times. As DNA, the CDR3 is TGTGCCAGCAGCTTAGGGAGCGTCGGTAGGACCTACGAGCAGTACTTC. This encodes CASSLGSVGRTYEQYF. This chain links TRBV11-2 with TRBJ2-7; no definite D call. Per germline, CDR1 SGHAT and CDR2 FQNNGV. Trimming removed 1 base from V and 2 bases from J, with 15 bases in between. The CDR3 loop spans 16 amino acids.

This clone was observed a handful of times. The chain has TRBV7-9 and TRBJ2-3; 9 nucleotides align to TRBD2. Germline loops: CDR1 SEHNR, CDR2 FQNEAQ (reference sequence). V shed 2 bases, J shed 1 base, and the junction held 7 bases outside the gene matches. The CDR3 is 17 amino acids. The CDR3 sequence is CASSLTQRGGGTDTQYF. In DNA, the CDR3 is TGTGCCAGCAGCTTAACTCAGCGCGGGGGGGGCACAGATACGCAGTATTTT.

This chain links TRBV6-1 with TRBJ1-4; D possibly corresponds to TRBD1 (6 bases). The V and J ends lost 2 bases and 7 bases respectively, with 14 bases between them. Germline V gene data show CDR1 as MNHNS and CDR2 as SASEGT. The CDR3 sequence is 15 residues long. This CDR3 reads CASSEISGQGEKLFF. The CDR3, as DNA: TGTGCCAGCAGTGAAATTTCGGGACAAGGTGAAAAACTGTTTTTT.

V usage is TRBV6-5 and J usage is TRBJ1-2, with 7 positions matching TRBD1. The germline V gene has CDR1 MNHEY and CDR2 SVGAGI. The CDR3 length is 15 residues. The V segment lost 7 bases and the J segment 0 bases; nucleotides outside the gene matches: 8. The DNA of the CDR3 is TGTGCCAGCAATCCTTCCGGGACAGCTAACTATGGCTACACCTTC. It translates to CASNPSGTANYGYTF.

On this clone itself: Other DNA variants within this sample encode the same CDR3. The V and J genes are TRBV5-1 and TRBJ1-2, with 10 bases fitting TRBD1. Germline-derived CDR1 and CDR2 are SGHRS and YFSETQ. V gave up 4 bases and J gave up 2 bases; unmatched junction bases: 2. The CDR3 is 14 amino acids. CDR3 sequence reads: CASSPDRGNYGYTF. The DNA of the CDR3 is TGCGCCAGCAGCCCGGACAGGGGGAACTATGGCTACACCTTC. Using reference TRBV5-1 and TRBJ1-2 for the parts outside the CDR3, the full variable domain is KAGVTQTPRYLIKTRGQQVTLSCSPISGHRSVSWYQQTPGQGLQFLFEYFSETQRNKGNFPGRFSGRQFSNSRSEMNVSTLELGDSALYLCASSPDRGNYGYTFGSGTRLTVV.